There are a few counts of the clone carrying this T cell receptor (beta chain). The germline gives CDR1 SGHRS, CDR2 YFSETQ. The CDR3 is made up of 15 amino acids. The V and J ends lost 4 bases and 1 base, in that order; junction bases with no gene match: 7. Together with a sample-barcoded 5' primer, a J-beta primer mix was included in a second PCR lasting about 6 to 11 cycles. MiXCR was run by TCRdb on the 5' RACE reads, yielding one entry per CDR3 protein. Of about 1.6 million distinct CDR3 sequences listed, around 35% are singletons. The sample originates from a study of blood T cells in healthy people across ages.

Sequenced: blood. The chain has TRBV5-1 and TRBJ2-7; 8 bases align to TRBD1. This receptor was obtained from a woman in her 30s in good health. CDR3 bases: TGCGCCAGCAGCCTGCAGGGGGCCAGATCCTACGAGCAGTACTTC. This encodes CASSLQGARSYEQYF.